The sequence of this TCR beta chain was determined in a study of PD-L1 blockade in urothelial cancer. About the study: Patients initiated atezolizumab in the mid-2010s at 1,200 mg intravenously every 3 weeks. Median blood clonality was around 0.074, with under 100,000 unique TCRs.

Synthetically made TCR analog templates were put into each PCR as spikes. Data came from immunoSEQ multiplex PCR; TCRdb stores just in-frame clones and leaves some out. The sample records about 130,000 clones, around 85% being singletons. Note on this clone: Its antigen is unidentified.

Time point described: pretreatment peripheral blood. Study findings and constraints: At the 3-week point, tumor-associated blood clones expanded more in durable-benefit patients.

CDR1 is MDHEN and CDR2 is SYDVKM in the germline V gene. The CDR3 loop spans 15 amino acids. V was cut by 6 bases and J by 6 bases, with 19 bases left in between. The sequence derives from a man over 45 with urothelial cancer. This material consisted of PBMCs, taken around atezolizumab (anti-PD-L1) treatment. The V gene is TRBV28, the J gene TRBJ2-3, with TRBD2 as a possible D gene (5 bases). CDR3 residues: CASSPTSLRWDTQYF. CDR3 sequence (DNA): TGTGCCAGCAGCCCTACTAGTTTGAGGTGGGATACGCAGTATTTT.